This record covers a single T cell receptor (beta chain). These data are taken from a study of CD8+CD57+ T cells in acquired aplastic anemia. Template material for TCR beta VDJ and CDR3 profiling consisted of genomic DNA. TCRdb recomputed calls from the reads with MiXCR, one row per CDR3 protein. The table shows fewer than 250,000 distinct CDR3 sequences, with roughly 56% occurring only once. Per germline, CDR1 SQVTM and CDR2 ANQGSEA. The length of the CDR3 is 15 residues. Trimming cost V 5 bases and J 2 bases; bases outside gene matches: 7. This chain links TRBV29-1 with TRBJ2-1, with 9 positions matching TRBD1. The clonotype was recovered from a human donor in good health, serving as a control. The sample taken for sequencing was sorted CD4+, CD8+, or CD8+CD57+ T cells (not recorded which) from PBMCs. The DNA for the CDR3 is TGCAGCGTTAGAACGGGACAGGGCGCCTACAATGAGCAGTTCTTC. Its translation: CSVRTGQGAYNEQFF.